This T cell receptor beta chain was recovered during a study of cytomegalovirus exposure and HLA in healthy donors. It was with 60 Vbeta and 13 Jbeta primers that the PCR ran. Sequencing used immunoSEQ multiplex PCR; TCRdb keeps in-frame clones, though not all of them. The sample lists approximately 140,000 clones; almost 80% were seen once. In germline, CDR1 is MNHEY, CDR2 SMNVEV (reference sequence). The CDR3 length is 14 residues. Trimming shortened V by 5 bases and J by 6 bases, and 16 bases separated the two germline ends. The sequence derives from a middle-aged woman in good health and CMV-seropositive. Sequencing input: PBMCs. The genes are TRBV27 and TRBJ1-1; D is perhaps TRBD1 (6 bases). For the CDR3, the DNA is TGTGCCAGCAGTACGCATGGGACATTCTCTGAAGCTTTCTTT. It specifies CASSTHGTFSEAFF.